Following are 7 T cell receptor beta chains from one sample sequenced in a study of CD4 T cells in relation to SARS-CoV-2 and coronaviruses. The table came from immunoSEQ multiplex PCR; TCRdb's copy has only in-frame clones and leaves some out. The table includes some 19,000 clones, 76% detected once. These receptors' antigens are unknown. Before the COVID-19 pandemic, during about 2011-2019, CD4+ T cells were taken from unexposed donors. The cells were cultured for over eight days before CD4+ T cells were isolated. The sample comprised CD4+ T cells from PBMCs, cultured in vitro. The receptors come from a human donor in good health.

The chain carries TRBV5-4 and TRBJ1-6; TRBD1 matches at 8 bases. The V segment lost 5 bases and the J segment 8 bases; nucleotides outside the gene matches: 9. The CDR3 sequence is 15 residues long. The germline V gene has CDR1 SGHNT and CDR2 YYREEE (reference sequence). The CDR3 here is CASRQGAQLDSPLHF. The CDR3 DNA follows: TGTGCCAGCAGGCAGGGGGCGCAATTGGATTCACCCCTCCACTTT.

This sequence joins TRBV5-6 and TRBJ2-5; perhaps D is TRBD1 or TRBD2 (5 bases each). V lost 4 bases, J lost 5 bases, and 18 bases lay in between. Germline CDR1 is SGHDT and CDR2 is YYEEEE. This CDR3 region has 15 residues. CDR3 DNA: TGTGCCAGCAGCCGCCCGACTGGGGGTGGGGAGACCCAGTACTTC. The encoded protein is CASSRPTGGGETQYF.

DNA of the CDR3: TGCGCCAGCAGTGAACATTCGGGGCTAGTCTCCGGGGAGCTGTTTTTT. Protein sequence: CASSEHSGLVSGELFF. The rearrangement uses TRBV10-1 and TRBJ2-2; possibly TRBD1 or TRBD2 for D (5 bases each). The CDR3 is 16 residues long. V was cut by 3 bases and J by 6 bases, with 17 bases left in between. CDR1 and CDR2 (germline): WNHNN, SYGVQD (reference sequence).

The CDR3 DNA reads TGTGCCAGCAGCTCCCGTAGCGGGGGGAGCAATGAGCAGTTCTTC. Translation: CASSSRSGGSNEQFF. The chain uses TRBV11-3 and TRBJ2-1, with 10 bases lining up with TRBD2. The CDR3 has 15 residues. CDR1 and CDR2 from the germline V gene are SGHNT and YENEEA. Trimming cost V 4 bases and J 6 bases; bases outside gene matches: 6. Together with reference TRBV11-3 and TRBJ2-1, the CDR3 gives the full variable domain: EAGVVQSPRYKIIEKKQPVAFWCNPISGHNTLYWYLQNLGQGPELLIRYENEEAVDDSQLPKDRFSAERLKGVDSTLKIQPAELGDSAVYLCASSSRSGGSNEQFFGPGTRLTVL.

The chain combines TRBV5-4 with TRBJ2-5; D call uncertain. Germline values: CDR1 SGHNT, CDR2 YYREEE (reference sequence). This CDR3 is 14 amino acids long. V was pared by 0 bases and J by 1 base, with 7 bases between. CDR3 DNA sequence: TGTGCCAGCAGCTTGGTGGGAACCCAAGAGACCCAGTACTTC. It translates to CASSLVGTQETQYF.

The rearrangement joins TRBV7-2 to TRBJ1-2; no clear D gene. This CDR3 comprises 15 residues. Germline V lookup: CDR1 SGHTA, CDR2 FQGNSA. Between the trimmed V and J ends, which lost 7 bases and 0 bases, there was a span of 15 bases. The CDR3 DNA is TGTGCCAGCACCCTGAACCGGGCTACTAACTATGGCTACACCTTC. Amino acid sequence: CASTLNRATNYGYTF.

V and J are TRBV5-4 and TRBJ2-3; 9 nucleotides line up with TRBD1. The CDR3 sequence is 15 residues long. CDR1 is SGHNT and CDR2 is YYREEE in the germline V gene (reference sequence). With 5 bases clipped from V and 1 base from J, the junction kept 5 bases outside the gene matches. CDR3: CASSPDRGRTDTQYF. CDR3 nucleotides: TGTGCCAGCAGTCCGGACAGGGGACGCACAGATACGCAGTATTTT.